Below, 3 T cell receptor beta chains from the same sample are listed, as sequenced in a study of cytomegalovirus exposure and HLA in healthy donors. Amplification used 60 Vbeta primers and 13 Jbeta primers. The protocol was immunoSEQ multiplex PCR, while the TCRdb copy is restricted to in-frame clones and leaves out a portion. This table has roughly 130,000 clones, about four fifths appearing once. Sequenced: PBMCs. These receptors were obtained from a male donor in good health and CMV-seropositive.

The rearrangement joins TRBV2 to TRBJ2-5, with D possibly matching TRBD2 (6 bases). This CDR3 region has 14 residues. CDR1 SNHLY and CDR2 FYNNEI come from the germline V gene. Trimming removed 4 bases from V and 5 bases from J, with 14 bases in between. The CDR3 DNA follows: TGTGCCAGCAGTGGCGTCCTGGGGAGGGAGACCCAGTACTTC. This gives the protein CASSGVLGRETQYF.

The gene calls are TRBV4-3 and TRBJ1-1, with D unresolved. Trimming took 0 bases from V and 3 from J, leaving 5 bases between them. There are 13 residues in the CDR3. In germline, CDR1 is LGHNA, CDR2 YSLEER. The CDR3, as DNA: TGCGCCAGCAGCCAAGATCGGGACACTGAAGCTTTCTTT. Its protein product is CASSQDRDTEAFF.

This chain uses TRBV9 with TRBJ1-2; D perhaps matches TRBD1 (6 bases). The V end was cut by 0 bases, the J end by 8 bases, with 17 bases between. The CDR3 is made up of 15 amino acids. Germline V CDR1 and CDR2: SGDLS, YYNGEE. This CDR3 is CASSVAGDQVGGYTF. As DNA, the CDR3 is TGTGCCAGCAGCGTAGCAGGGGACCAGGTGGGAGGCTACACCTTC.